These T cell receptor beta chains were read from a single sample in a study of control samples from healthy donors and cancer patients. Method: immunoSEQ multiplex PCR; TCRdb's copy keeps in-frame clones and lacks some. The data hold 90,000 or so clones, with about 87% observed a single time. The sequencing sample was made of blood. Receptors were obtained from a woman in her 70s in good health. CDR3s include the opening cysteine and the closing phenylalanine or tryptophan. Each record gives: J gene, clone size, V gene, D gene, CDR3 DNA, CDR3 protein. The D gene is left open where the match is weak. The size entry is marked missing in some rows and otherwise reads once, few, many or a size class.

>TRBJ1-4|-|TRBV3-1/TRBV3-2|-
TGTGCCAGCAGCCAAGCGGGAAGTAATGCGGATGAAAAACTGTTTTTT
CASSQAGSNADEKLFF
>TRBJ1-1|-|TRBV7-2|-
TGTGCCAGCAGTTCGGGTCTTAACACTGAAGCTTTCTTT
CASSSGLNTEAFF
>TRBJ1-5|-|TRBV7-2|-
TGTGCCAGCAGCTTATACGGCAATCAGCCCCAGCATTTT
CASSLYGNQPQHF
>TRBJ2-5|-|TRBV9|TRBD2
TGTGCCAGCAGCGGCGCCGGGACTAGCGGGAGAGCGGCGGAGACCCAGTACTTC
CASSGAGTSGRAAETQYF
>TRBJ1-1|-|TRBV5-1|TRBD1
TGCGCCAGCAGCTTGGCCGGGACAGGGAGGGCCGGGACTGAAGCTTTCTTT
CASSLAGTGRAGTEAFF
>TRBJ2-1|few|TRBV13|TRBD2
TGTGCCAGCAGCCTCACTAGCGGTTCCTACAATGAGCAGTTCTTC
CASSLTSGSYNEQFF
>TRBJ1-2|-|TRBV6-5|TRBD1
TGTGCCAGCAGTTCCCCGGGACAGGGGGCCTGGGGCTACACCTTC
CASSSPGQGAWGYTF
>TRBJ2-5|-|TRBV2|TRBD2
TGTGCCAGCACCTGGACTAGCAGGGGAGAGACCCAGTACTTC
CASTWTSRGETQYF
>TRBJ2-3|-|TRBV19|TRBD2
TGTGCCAGTAGTATACCAGTAGCGGGAGTTACCGTGACAGATACGCAGTATTTT
CASSIPVAGVTVTDTQYF
>TRBJ1-6|once|TRBV6-5|-
TGTGCCAGCAAAGGGGTCGATAATTCACCCCTCCACTTT
CASKGVDNSPLHF
>TRBJ2-1|-|TRBV2|-
TGTGCCAGCAGTGAAGCGGTTTGGGGGAATGAGCAGTTCTTC
CASSEAVWGNEQFF
>TRBJ2-6|-|TRBV30|-
TGTGCCTGGAGTGTAGACGCCGGGGCCAACGTCCTGACTTTC
CAWSVDAGANVLTF
>TRBJ1-6|-|TRBV19|-
TGTGCCAGTAGTATATCCGGGACGAGGAATTCACCCCTCCACTTT
CASSISGTRNSPLHF
>TRBJ1-2|-|TRBV19|-
TGTGCCAGTAGCCATAACAGGGAAGGTATTAATGGCTACACCTTC
CASSHNREGINGYTF
>TRBJ1-3|-|TRBV20-1|-
TGCAGTGCTAGTTCCGGCTCTGGAAACACCATATATTTT
CSASSGSGNTIYF
>TRBJ2-3|-|TRBV5-4|TRBD2
TGTGCCAGCAGCTTGGATCCTAGCGGGGCAGGGGATACGCAGTATTTT
CASSLDPSGAGDTQYF
>TRBJ2-1|few|TRBV19|TRBD1
TGTGCCAGTAGTAGGGACAGGGTGCCTTACAATGAGCAGTTCTTC
CASSRDRVPYNEQFF
>TRBJ2-4|-|TRBV5-8|-
TGTGCCAGCACCCAGGGTGCCAAAAACATTCAGTACTTC
CASTQGAKNIQYF
>TRBJ2-5|once|TRBV2|TRBD1
TGTGCCAGCATTGGGACAGGGGGCGTAGGAGCCCAGTACTTC
CASIGTGGVGAQYF
>TRBJ1-1|few|TRBV7-9|-
TGTGCCAGCAGCAAGCGGTCAGGGATTGAAGCTTTCTTT
CASSKRSGIEAFF
>TRBJ2-1|-|TRBV19|TRBD1
TGTGCCAGTGGTGTACGGACAGGGGGCGCCTACAATGAGCAGTTCTTC
CASGVRTGGAYNEQFF
>TRBJ2-7|-|TRBV5-1|TRBD2
TGCGCCAGCAGCTTGACTTTAGCGGGAGAAGAAGAGCAGTACTTC
CASSLTLAGEEEQYF
>TRBJ1-1|-|TRBV19|-
TGTGCCAGTATTGGCAGCCAAGAAAATTGGAACACTGAAGCTTTCTTT
CASIGSQENWNTEAFF
>TRBJ1-5|-|TRBV6-6|TRBD1
TGTGCCAGCAGACCGACAGGGAACCAGCCCCAGCATTTT
CASRPTGNQPQHF
>TRBJ2-7|-|TRBV2|-
TGTGCCAGCAGTAGACAGGCCCCCTACGAGCAGTACTTC
CASSRQAPYEQYF
>TRBJ2-5|-|TRBV11-2|TRBD2
TGTGCCAGCAGCTTAACTAGCGGGAGGCAAGAGACCCAGTACTTC
CASSLTSGRQETQYF
>TRBJ1-2|-|TRBV12-3/TRBV12-4|-
TGTGCCAGCAGCCTGGGGCAGGGTAGTGGCTACACCTTC
CASSLGQGSGYTF
>TRBJ1-2|-|TRBV4-2|TRBD1
TGTGCCAGCAGCCAAGATCGGACAGGGTATGGCTACACCTTC
CASSQDRTGYGYTF
>TRBJ1-2|-|TRBV12-3/TRBV12-4|-
TGTGCCAGCAGTATGGACAGTGGCTACACCTTC
CASSMDSGYTF
>TRBJ2-1|-|TRBV20-1|-
TGCAGTGCTAGTAGGAGCAATGAGCAGTTCTTC
CSASRSNEQFF
>TRBJ1-1|-|TRBV5-1|-
TGCGCCAGCAGCTTGAACGGGAGGGTGGTAGCTTTCTTT
CASSLNGRVVAFF
>TRBJ1-1|-|TRBV2|-
TGTGCCAGCAGTGAAAAAGGGCCGAACACTGAAGCTTTCTTT
CASSEKGPNTEAFF
>TRBJ2-2|-|TRBV9|-
TGTGCCAGCAGCCCCCACGGGGCAGGGCGGTCCGGGGAGCTGTTTTTT
CASSPHGAGRSGELFF
>TRBJ2-3|-|TRBV4-3|-
TGCGCCAGCAGCCCCCTGGGGAGCGGCACAGATACGCAGTATTTT
CASSPLGSGTDTQYF
>TRBJ1-6|-|TRBV24-1|TRBD1
TGTGCCACCAGTGCGGGACAGGGTAATTCACCCCTCCACTTT
CATSAGQGNSPLHF
>TRBJ2-6|-|TRBV6-5|-
TGTGCCACCCAAAGGTCCGGCTCTGGGGCCAACGTCCTGACTTTC
CATQRSGSGANVLTF
>TRBJ1-1|-|TRBV3-1/TRBV3-2|-
TGTGCCAGCAGCCCTATCCCGTTGAACACTGAAGCTTTCTTT
CASSPIPLNTEAFF
>TRBJ1-1|-|TRBV15|-
TGTGCCACCAGCAGAGATGACACTGAAGCTTTCTTT
CATSRDDTEAFF
>TRBJ1-1|-|TRBV27|-
TGTGCCAGCACTTTGGGGAGGAACACTGAAGCTTTCTTT
CASTLGRNTEAFF
>TRBJ1-1|-|TRBV6-2/TRBV6-3|TRBD1
TGTGCCAGCAGTTACGGACAGGCAAACGCTTTCTTT
CASSYGQANAFF
>TRBJ1-1|-|TRBV6-2/TRBV6-3|TRBD1
TGTGCCAGCAGTTACGGGCCGGGACAGCTGAACACTGAAGCTTTCTTT
CASSYGPGQLNTEAFF
>TRBJ1-1|-|TRBV18|-
TGTGCCAGCTCACCACCAGTGAACACTGAAGCTTTCTTT
CASSPPVNTEAFF
>TRBJ2-2|-|TRBV30|TRBD1
TGTGCCTGGAGCAGGGGGCTGGCCGGGGAGCTGTTTTTT
CAWSRGLAGELFF
>TRBJ2-1|-|TRBV25-1|-
TGTGCCAGCAGTGAAAACGTTGGGCCAGCTGGGCAGTTCTTC
CASSENVGPAGQFF
>TRBJ2-1|-|TRBV7-2|-
TGTGCCAGCACCTTTAATAGTGGCTACAATGAGCAGTTCTTC
CASTFNSGYNEQFF
>TRBJ1-2|-|TRBV7-2|TRBD1
TGTGCCAGCAGCTTAGTAGACAGGGGTAACTATGGCTACACCTTC
CASSLVDRGNYGYTF
>TRBJ1-4|-|TRBV19|-
TGTGCCAGTAACTTTTACGGGGAAAAACTGTTTTTT
CASNFYGEKLFF
>TRBJ2-1|-|TRBV7-9|TRBD1
TGTGCCAGCAGCGGAGGGACAGGGGGAGCCTACAATGAGCAGTTCTTC
CASSGGTGGAYNEQFF
>TRBJ1-3|-|TRBV6-6|-
TGTGCCAGCAGTGCACCAGGGAATCGGGCCGGAAACACCATATATTTT
CASSAPGNRAGNTIYF
>TRBJ1-2|once|TRBV7-2|-
TGTGCCAGCAGCCCAAGACAGTTGCACTATGGCTACACCTTC
CASSPRQLHYGYTF
>TRBJ1-4|-|TRBV6-5|TRBD1
TGTGCCAGCAGTCCGACAGGGGGTAATGAAAAACTGTTTTTT
CASSPTGGNEKLFF
>TRBJ2-2|-|TRBV4-1|-
TGCGCCAGCAGCCAAGTGTTCAATCCCGGGGAGCTGTTTTTT
CASSQVFNPGELFF
>TRBJ1-2|-|TRBV9|-
TGTGCCAGCAGCCCCCGGGACGGTAACTATGGCTACACCTTC
CASSPRDGNYGYTF